The present TCR beta chain was sequenced within a study of beta chain features in type 1 diabetes. Background on the study: Healthy donors resembled patients in age, gender and cell yields.

A sort by CD45RO/CCR7/CD25/CD127/CD95/CD27 yielded CD4+ naive, central memory, regulatory and stem cell-like memory cells. Germline loops: CDR1 SGHTA, CDR2 FQGNSA. The CDR3 runs to 15 residues. The V and J ends lost 8 bases and 5 bases, in that order; junction bases with no gene match: 9. This clone was detected only a few times. The entirety of the isolated RNA underwent reverse transcription, so expressed TCRB transcripts were sequenced. About 3.6 million reads were obtained on average from naive, central memory and regulatory T cell samples. Repertoires were generated with immunoSEQ multiplex PCR, while TCRdb's copy carries only in-frame clones and drops some. The sample consists of 130,000 or so clones, roughly 10% of them appearing once.

The sequenced sample was central memory CD4+ T cells from blood. The chain joins TRBV7-2 to TRBJ2-5; TRBD2 aligns across 12 bases. The clonotype originates from a woman aged 40-49 years in good health. CDR3 in DNA: TGTGCCAGCCGGCCTAGCGGGGGGGGTTTGGAGACCCAGTACTTC. This codes for CASRPSGGGLETQYF. Supplemented by reference TRBV7-2 and TRBJ2-5, the full variable domain reads GAGVSQSPSNKVTEKGKDVELRCDPISGHTALYWYRQSLGQGLEFLIYFQGNSAPDKSGLPSDRFSAERTGGSVSTLTIQRTQQEDSAVYLCASRPSGGGLETQYFGPGTRLLVL.